This T cell receptor beta chain stems from a study of cytomegalovirus exposure and HLA in healthy donors. Study as a whole: Among the approximately 400 donors who were genotyped, approximately 76% fell in the genetic ancestry cluster that is associated with self-reported Caucasian donors.

General study points: A further, later analysis showed that HLA-associated TCR beta chains (compared with equally common others) were more clonally expanded.

Comment on this clone: Its target is unknown.

A multiplex PCR was run with 60 Vbeta primers and 13 Jbeta primers. Here immunoSEQ multiplex PCR was the method, and the copy in TCRdb shows in-frame clones only, minus some. The sample lists about 120,000 clones, roughly 80% occurring once. V shed 4 bases and J 4 bases; nucleotides not matched to a gene: 14. CDR3 length: 17 residues. Germline V CDR1 and CDR2: SGHVS, FQNEAQ. The sequence derives from a male donor in good health and CMV-seronegative. Sequenced sample: PBMCs. J is TRBJ2-7 and V is TRBV7-8; 9 positions agree with TRBD1. CDR3 coding DNA: TGTGCCAGCAGCTCCAGTCCCGGGACAGGGACCCCTTACGAGCAGTACTTC. This gives the protein CASSSSPGTGTPYEQYF.